This TCR beta chain was recorded in a study of blood T cell repertoires in COVID-19. For the study at large: From T cells, B-cell-depleted T cells, or PBMCs came the material, which was cDNA or gDNA.

Germline V gives CDR1 MNHEY, CDR2 SMNVEV (reference sequence). The CDR3 contains 17 residues. V lost 6 bases to trimming and J lost 0 bases, with 20 bases between them. Original handling: Amplification of reference gene primers provided the estimated nucleated cell counts. TCRdb's table, derived via immunoSEQ multiplex PCR, lists solely in-frame clones and lacks some. V and J calls and clone size follow that table, whereas D and trimming were derived from the DNA. The sample gives some 35,000 clones, 75% to 90% of which show up once; around 15% is in the top ten. V gene TRBV27 combines with J gene TRBJ2-5; D perhaps matches TRBD1 (6 bases). Sequenced: peripheral blood. The sequence came from a man between 60 and 70 years old with active COVID-19. Written as DNA, the CDR3 is TGTGCCAGCAGCCAAAAGATCAGGACAGATCACCAAGAGACCCAGTACTTC. Protein sequence: CASSQKIRTDHQETQYF.